This passage covers 26 T cell receptor beta chains from one sample sequenced in a study of blood T cell repertoires in COVID-19 (dated by TCRdb to about 2020). Libraries were prepared through the immunoSEQ multiplex PCR assay. TCRdb took this table from immuneACCESS and kept in-frame rearrangements with V and J called. Such tables lack part of the clones; where checked against another copy, unresolved V genes explain under half of the gap, and the rest is unexplained. For this sample the table gives some 240,000 clones, of which around 84% were detected only once. Around 9.5% of the sample rests with the top ten. Source material: peripheral blood. These receptors were taken from a man aged 50-60 years with active or convalescent COVID-19.

About this clone: The sample contains more than one DNA sequence encoding this CDR3. This sequence joins TRBV4-1 and TRBJ1-1; D gene unclear. Germline CDR1 is MGHRA and CDR2 is YSYEKL. V dropped 1 base and J dropped 0 bases, with 12 bases sitting between them. This CDR3 comprises 16 residues. CDR3 amino acids: CASSQGSAGMNTEAFF. DNA of the CDR3: TGCGCCAGCAGCCAAGGGTCCGCGGGGATGAACACTGAAGCTTTCTTT.

The genes are TRBV10-3 and TRBJ1-2; D ambiguous. V lost 0 bases and J 5 bases, leaving 7 bases between the germline ends. The germline CDR1 and CDR2 sequences are ENHRY and SYGVKD. CDR3 length: 13 amino acids. CDR3 in amino acids: CAISESGGYGYTF. The CDR3 DNA follows: TGTGCCATCAGTGAGTCGGGAGGATATGGCTACACCTTC.

With respect to this clone: Other DNA sequences in this sample translate to the same CDR3. This chain uses TRBV2 with TRBJ2-1; 8 bases fit TRBD2. Looked up from germline, CDR1 is SNHLY and CDR2 is FYNNEI. This CDR3 has 15 amino acids. J was trimmed by 1 base and V by 5 bases; bases with no gene match: 4. The CDR3, as DNA: TGTGCCAGCAGTCCCAGCGGGAGTTCCTACAATGAGCAGTTCTTC. It specifies CASSPSGSSYNEQFF.

J is TRBJ1-2 and V is TRBV5-1, with 7 bases matching TRBD1. V lost 3 bases and J lost 1; bases outside the gene matches: 9. Germline CDR1 is SGHRS and CDR2 is YFSETQ. This CDR3 contains 16 residues. In nucleotides, the CDR3 is TGCGCCAGCAGCTCGGCGACAGGGTCGGGTAACTATGGCTACACCTTC. Translated: CASSSATGSGNYGYTF.

V usage is TRBV7-3 and J usage is TRBJ2-5, with 8 bases fitting TRBD2. The CDR3 covers 17 residues. The J segment lost 7 bases and the V segment lost 5 bases, leaving 18 bases of the junction unmatched. The germline gives CDR1 SGHTA, CDR2 FQGTGA. CDR3 bases: TGTGCCAGCAGCCCCGGGGGGGCAGGACCCGAAAGTTGGACCCAGTACTTC. It encodes CASSPGGAGPESWTQYF.

The chain couples TRBV7-2 to TRBJ2-4, with 9 bases that match TRBD1. Germline CDR1 and CDR2: SGHTA and FQGNSA. This CDR3 is 17 amino acids long. V shed 1 base, J shed 8 bases, and the junction held 12 bases outside the gene matches. The chain's CDR3 is CASSLDYIGDREDIQYF. The CDR3 nucleotides read TGTGCCAGCAGCTTAGACTATATTGGGGACAGGGAGGACATTCAGTACTTC.

The chain couples TRBV6-5 to TRBJ2-1; D possibly corresponds to TRBD2 (5 bases). With 3 bases removed from V and 1 base from J, the gap between germline ends came to 13 bases. Germline V lookup: CDR1 MNHEY, CDR2 SVGAGI. This CDR3 has 16 amino acids. The CDR3 loop is CASSYSAVLSYNEQFF. In DNA form, the CDR3 reads TGTGCCAGCAGTTATTCAGCGGTCTTGTCCTACAATGAGCAGTTCTTC.

The chain couples TRBV7-6 to TRBJ2-3, with D maybe TRBD2 (5 bases). The CDR3 is 14 amino acids. In germline, CDR1 is SGHVS, CDR2 FNYEAQ. V gave up 5 bases and J gave up 0 bases, with 9 bases separating them. CDR3 region: CASSPRASTDTQYF. DNA of the CDR3: TGTGCCAGCAGCCCGAGGGCTAGCACAGATACGCAGTATTTT.

The gene calls are TRBV27 and TRBJ2-3; the match to TRBD1 covers 8 bases. CDR1 MNHEY and CDR2 SMNVEV come from the germline V gene (reference sequence). The length of the CDR3 is 16 residues. The trim removed 5 bases at V and 4 bases at J, leaving 11 bases unmatched. The CDR3 DNA sequence: TGTGCCAGCAGTAATTGGTCAGGGGGCGAGCCAGATACGCAGTATTTT. This translates into CASSNWSGGEPDTQYF.

The rearrangement joins TRBV5-1 to TRBJ2-1; perhaps TRBD2 as D (5 bases). Germline V gene sequence: CDR1 SGHRS, CDR2 YFSETQ. This CDR3 has 15 amino acids. The V end was cut by 0 bases, the J end by 4 bases, with 11 bases between. CDR3 nucleotides: TGCGCCAGCAGCTTGGGGGCTAGCCGATACAATGAGCAGTTCTTC. Protein: CASSLGASRYNEQFF.

The V call is TRBV11-2, the J call TRBJ1-6, with 10 nucleotides matching TRBD1. With 2 bases clipped from V and 0 bases from J, the junction kept 4 bases outside the gene matches. Germline CDR1 reads SGHAT; CDR2 reads FQNNGV. The CDR3 has 18 residues. Written as DNA, the CDR3 is TGTGCCAGCAGCTTACGGGACAGGGGAAGCTCCTATAATTCACCCCTCCACTTT. It encodes CASSLRDRGSSYNSPLHF.

The chain joins TRBV19 to TRBJ2-1; a weak D match, TRBD1 (7 bases). The CDR3 contains 15 residues. Trimming removed 10 bases from V and 0 bases from J, with 16 bases in between. Germline V gives CDR1 LNHDA, CDR2 SQIVND (reference sequence). CDR3 in amino acids: CAIRPGGGSYNEQFF. CDR3 coding DNA: TGTGCCATTCGGCCAGGGGGAGGCTCCTACAATGAGCAGTTCTTC.

The chain has TRBV12-3 or TRBV12-4 and TRBJ1-1, with unresolved D. Trimming stripped 6 bases from V and 4 bases from J, with 9 bases between. The CDR3 extends over 12 amino acids. The CDR3 sequence: CASSSRGTEAFF. CDR3 bases: TGTGCCAGCAGCTCCCGGGGCACTGAAGCTTTCTTT.

This sequence joins TRBV5-4 and TRBJ1-6, with a possible D match to TRBD1 (5 bases). This CDR3 contains 17 residues. The germline V gene has CDR1 SGHNT and CDR2 YYREEE (reference sequence). V lost 4 bases and J lost 2, with 16 bases in between. The CDR3: CASSRDGGRTYNSPLHF. DNA of the CDR3: TGTGCCAGCAGCCGTGACGGGGGAAGGACCTATAATTCACCCCTCCACTTT.

The V and J genes are TRBV5-6 and TRBJ2-7; D possibly corresponds to TRBD2 (5 bases). CDR1 and CDR2 from the germline V gene are SGHDT and YYEEEE. Trimming took 4 bases from V and 4 from J, leaving 15 bases between them. CDR3 length: 14 residues. CDR3 in amino acids: CASSRGGLGYEQYF. CDR3 DNA sequence: TGTGCCAGCAGCCGGGGTGGGTTGGGATACGAGCAGTACTTC. The entire variable domain, with the rest obtained from reference TRBV5-6 and TRBJ2-7, is as follows: DAGVTQSPTHLIKTRGQQVTLRCSPKSGHDTVSWYQQALGQGPQFIFQYYEEEERQRGNFPDRFSGHQFPNYSSELNVNALLLGDSALYLCASSRGGLGYEQYFGPGTRLTVT.

This chain links TRBV5-1 with TRBJ2-1, with 9 bases fitting TRBD1. CDR3 length: 15 amino acids. Looked up from germline, CDR1 is SGHRS and CDR2 is YFSETQ. The V and J ends lost 4 bases and 4 bases, in that order; junction bases with no gene match: 6. CDR3 in amino acids: CASSVRDRVYNEQFF. CDR3 nucleotides: TGCGCCAGCAGCGTCCGGGACAGGGTTTACAATGAGCAGTTCTTC.

This chain connects TRBV7-9 to TRBJ1-1; 7 nucleotides match TRBD1. J was trimmed by 1 base and V by 5 bases; bases with no gene match: 4. Germline V CDR1 and CDR2: SEHNR, FQNEAQ (reference sequence). There are 14 residues in the CDR3. CDR3 sequence reads: CASSPRTGNTEAFF. The DNA of the CDR3 is TGTGCCAGCAGCCCACGGACAGGGAACACTGAAGCTTTCTTT.

This clone showed up just once. V and J are TRBV19 and TRBJ1-5, with D hard to call. CDR3 size: 16 residues. Trimming removed 7 bases from V and 1 base from J, with 17 bases in between. Germline CDR1 is LNHDA and CDR2 is SQIVND (reference sequence). The CDR3 nucleotides read TGTGCCAGTAATCACATTATATGGAGAAGCAATCAGCCCCAGCATTTT. Translated, it gives CASNHIIWRSNQPQHF.

The CDR3 sequence is CASSLAAGADTQYF. In DNA form, the CDR3 reads TGTGCCAGCAGCTTGGCAGCGGGGGCAGATACGCAGTATTTT. The V call is TRBV5-5, the J call TRBJ2-3, with 8 bases lining up with TRBD2. CDR3 length: 14 residues. Germline CDR1 and CDR2: SGHKS and YYEKEE (reference sequence). J lost 4 bases, V lost 0 bases, and 1 base had no gene match.

This chain joins TRBV5-1 and TRBJ1-6; no firm D call. Per the germline V gene, CDR1 is SGHRS and CDR2 is YFSETQ. V gave up 2 bases and J gave up 7 bases, with 13 bases separating them. The CDR3 runs 15 residues. The CDR3 spells CASSLSLPENSPLHF. The CDR3 coding sequence is TGCGCCAGCAGCTTATCCCTGCCTGAGAATTCACCCCTCCACTTT.

This clone was counted between two and nine times. The rearrangement links TRBV11-2 to TRBJ1-4; D gene uncertain. CDR3 length: 16 residues. Looked up from germline, CDR1 is SGHAT and CDR2 is FQNNGV. V was cut by 5 bases and J by 0 bases, with 13 bases left in between. The CDR3 sequence: CASSLLRAATNEKLFF. CDR3 in DNA: TGTGCCAGCAGCCTATTAAGAGCTGCAACTAATGAAAAACTGTTTTTT.

The chain couples TRBV7-9 to TRBJ1-1; no firm D call. This CDR3 spans 13 amino acids. V was shortened by 3 bases and J by 1 base, with 6 bases between the two germline ends. CDR1 and CDR2 (germline): SEHNR, FQNEAQ (reference sequence). The CDR3 region has the DNA TGTGCCAGCAGCTTCGCCAGGAACACTGAAGCTTTCTTT. It is translated as CASSFARNTEAFF.

This chain links TRBV7-8 with TRBJ2-2; D not certain. CDR1 SGHVS and CDR2 FQNEAQ come from the germline V gene. The CDR3 has 13 amino acids. V gave up 4 bases and J gave up 3 bases, with 6 bases separating them. The CDR3 DNA follows: TGTGCCAGCAGCTCGGGTCACACCGGGGAGCTGTTTTTT. Residues: CASSSGHTGELFF.

This clone has just one count. The rearrangement uses TRBV6-2 or TRBV6-3 and TRBJ2-3; 8 bases agree with TRBD2. This CDR3 has 16 amino acids. CDR1 and CDR2 from the germline V gene are MNHEY and SVGEGT. J gave up 0 bases and V 4 bases, and 6 bases lay outside the gene matches. For the CDR3, the DNA is TGTGCCAGCAGTTCCAGGACTAGCACTAGCACAGATACGCAGTATTTT. It specifies CASSSRTSTSTDTQYF.

The rearrangement links TRBV9 to TRBJ2-7; TRBD2 might be the D (5 bases). Per the germline V gene, CDR1 is SGDLS and CDR2 is YYNGEE. The CDR3 runs 15 residues. Trimming shortened V by 3 bases and J by 5 bases, and 18 bases separated the two germline ends. The CDR3 loop reads CASSAEKLLGHEQYF. CDR3 in DNA: TGTGCCAGCAGCGCCGAAAAATTACTAGGCCACGAGCAGTACTTC.

The rearrangement links TRBV19 to TRBJ2-7, with TRBD2 matching 9 bases. The junction had 7 bases not matched to a gene; V was cut back by 5 bases and J by 2 bases. Germline V gene data show CDR1 as LNHDA and CDR2 as SQIVND (reference sequence). The CDR3 spans 15 residues. CDR3 region: CASSPIAGDTYEQYF. CDR3 DNA: TGTGCCAGTAGTCCAATAGCGGGAGATACCTACGAGCAGTACTTC.